Below are 22 T cell receptor beta chains sequenced from a single sample in a study. TCRdb processed the 5' RACE reads anew with MiXCR; each CDR3 protein has one entry. Of tens of thousands of distinct CDR3 sequences detected, approximately 26% appear once; the ten largest clones hold under 2.5%. The sorted Tregs were CD4+CD25+CD127-/low cells. Sequences were obtained from tumor-infiltrating Tregs sorted from the breast tumor. The receptors stem from a female donor with breast cancer.

This clonotype was recorded at least ten times. The chain employs TRBV20-1 and TRBJ2-3; 12 bases match TRBD2. The CDR3 extends over 15 amino acids. Germline loops: CDR1 DFQATT, CDR2 SNEGSKA (reference sequence). After removal of 0 bases from V and 6 bases from J, the junction contained 4 bases not matched to a gene. This CDR3 reads CSARDRLAGVDTQYF. The CDR3, as DNA: TGCAGTGCTAGAGATCGACTAGCGGGGGTCGATACGCAGTATTTT.

In regard to this clonotype: The germline gene is not matched at one end of the junction; a read error may be the cause. This chain joins TRBV20-1 and TRBJ2-1; tentatively, D is TRBD2 (6 bases). Looked up from germline, CDR1 is DFQATT and CDR2 is SNEGSKA (reference sequence). This CDR3 comprises 15 residues. The CDR3 is CSTRKSGYQNNEQFF. The CDR3 nucleotides are TGCAGTACTAGAAAAAGCGGGTATCAAAACAATGAGCAGTTCTTC.

In the case of this clonotype: The junction and the germline gene differ at one end; a read error may be behind it. The chain employs TRBV4-2 and TRBJ2-7; D is unresolved. This CDR3 region has 14 residues. Germline lookup yields CDR1 LGHNA and CDR2 YNFKEQ. The CDR3 bases are TGTACCAGCAGCCAAGTGATGGGGTCCTACGAGCAGTACTTC. This codes for CTSSQVMGSYEQYF.

This clonotype was seen at least ten times. V is TRBV4-3 and J is TRBJ1-1; no clear D. CDR1 is LGHNA and CDR2 is YSLEER in the germline V gene. The CDR3 covers 13 residues. The V end lost 4 bases, the J end lost 0 bases, and 6 bases lay between the germline ends. The CDR3 loop reads CASSRAVNTEAFF. CDR3 DNA: TGCGCCAGCAGCCGAGCAGTGAACACTGAAGCTTTCTTT.

This clonotype was counted only a few times. J is TRBJ2-3 and V is TRBV5-1; 8 bases agree with TRBD2. This CDR3 is 15 amino acids long. The trim removed 4 bases at V and 2 bases at J, leaving 6 bases unmatched. Looked up from germline, CDR1 is SGHRS and CDR2 is YFSETQ. The CDR3 DNA is TGCGCCAGCAGCACAGCGGGGGTAAACACAGATACGCAGTATTTT. Translation gives CASSTAGVNTDTQYF.

This clonotype has ten or more counts. V is TRBV12-3 or TRBV12-4 and J is TRBJ1-6; D gene unclear. V lost 4 bases and J lost 6, with 7 bases in between. This CDR3 is 13 amino acids long. The CDR3 loop is CASSWGGNSPLHF. In DNA, the CDR3 is TGTGCCAGCAGTTGGGGAGGTAATTCACCCCTCCACTTT.

Comment on this clonotype: Its ends do not fully match the called genes, so a read error is possible. The chain is built from TRBV4-2 and TRBJ1-1; 8 nucleotides align to TRBD1. The CDR3 has 15 amino acids. Germline V lookup: CDR1 LGHNA, CDR2 YNFKEQ. CDR3 in amino acids: CAGSQDQGANTEAFF. Here the CDR3 DNA reads TGTGCCGGCAGCCAAGACCAGGGGGCGAACACTGAAGCTTTCTTT.

This clonotype was counted at least ten times. This chain links TRBV5-1 with TRBJ2-1; 8 nucleotides match TRBD2. Trimming cost V 1 base and J 0 bases; bases outside gene matches: 18. CDR1 SGHRS and CDR2 YFSETQ come from the germline V gene. This CDR3 region has 21 residues. Written as DNA, the CDR3 is TGCGCCAGCAGCTTGATAGCTTCTACCGGTACTAGCGGATTCTCCTACAATGAGCAGTTCTTC. Its protein is CASSLIASTGTSGFSYNEQFF.

The chain uses TRBV4-3 and TRBJ1-5, with D possibly being TRBD1 (5 bases). Per the germline V gene, CDR1 is LGHNA and CDR2 is YSLEER. Trimming removed 0 bases at V and 6 bases at J, with 12 bases between. The CDR3 runs to 15 residues. CDR3 coding DNA: TGCGCCAGCAGCCAAGAGTGGGGCGCGGGTCAGCCCCAGCATTTT. It yields the protein CASSQEWGAGQPQHF.

Comment on this clonotype: A read error may explain this, as a much larger clone is one base away. The rearrangement joins TRBV7-8 to TRBJ1-5; the D gene is possibly TRBD1 (5 bases). CDR1 and CDR2 (germline): SGHVS, FQNEAQ. Trimming removed 4 bases at V and 8 bases at J, with 18 bases between. This CDR3 is 15 amino acids long. DNA for the CDR3: TGTGCCAGCAGCTCGCAGGGCCCCGGTGATAAGCCCCAGCATTTT. Translation: CASSSQGPGDKPQHF.

As regards this clonotype: This may be a read error: a much more frequent sequence differs by one nucleotide. The CDR3 ends on some other residue instead of the conserved phenylalanine or tryptophan, so this is likely a read error. This chain joins TRBV5-1 and TRBJ2-1, with D perhaps matching TRBD1 (6 bases). The V end lost 0 bases, the J end lost 3 bases, and 7 bases lay between the germline ends. CDR3 length: 14 amino acids. Germline assignment: CDR1 SGHRS and CDR2 YFSETQ. The CDR3 nucleotides are TGCGCCAGCAGCTTGGAGGACAGCTACAATGAGCAGTTCATC. Protein: CASSLEDSYNEQFI.

This clonotype was seen a few times. CDR3 nucleotide sequence: TGCAGTGCTAGAGGGGGGGCAGCGGGGGACCAAGAGACCCAGTACTTC. It codes for CSARGGAAGDQETQYF. The V gene is TRBV20-1, the J gene TRBJ2-5, with 8 bases matching TRBD2. Unmatched junction bases numbered 7, after V lost 1 base and J lost 0 bases. The CDR3 has 16 residues. From germline, CDR1 is DFQATT and CDR2 SNEGSKA (reference sequence).

Comment on this clonotype: The junction and the germline gene differ at one end; a read error may be behind it. CDR3 region: CASSLRQGVNQPQHF. The CDR3 DNA reads TGCGCCAGCAGTTTAAGACAGGGGGTTAATCAGCCCCAGCATTTT. The chain recombines TRBV12-3 or TRBV12-4 with TRBJ1-5; TRBD1 matches at 9 bases. CDR3 size: 15 residues.

This clonotype was picked up a small number of times. The chain recombines TRBV28 with TRBJ1-5; possible D gene TRBD1, 6 bases. Trimming cost V 2 bases and J 5 bases, with 13 bases left between them. CDR3 size: 15 residues. The germline V gene encodes CDR1 MDHEN and CDR2 SYDVKM. The CDR3 DNA reads TGTGCCAGCAGTTTAGAAGGGGGAGGTCATCAGCCCCAGCATTTT. Translated, it gives CASSLEGGGHQPQHF. Looking up the rest from reference TRBV28 and TRBJ1-5 gives the full variable domain: DVKVTQSSRYLVKRTGEKVFLECVQDMDHENMFWYRQDPGLGLRLIYFSYDVKMKEKGDIPEGYSVSREKKERFSLILESASTNQTSMYLCASSLEGGGHQPQHFGDGTRLSIL.

This clonotype was detected ten times or more. The CDR3 loop reads CASSQAGGVEQFF. DNA for the CDR3: TGCGCCAGCAGCCAAGCAGGCGGAGTTGAGCAGTTCTTC. This sequence joins TRBV4-3 and TRBJ2-1; D not resolved. The CDR3 is 13 amino acids. Per germline, CDR1 LGHNA and CDR2 YSLEER. Trimming pared 1 base from V and 9 bases from J, leaving 10 bases between.

This clonotype was detected once. The chain links TRBV28 to TRBJ2-3; 8 bases align to TRBD1. Trimming at V came to 6 bases and at J to 4 bases, leaving 6 bases not matched to a gene. CDR1 is MDHEN and CDR2 is SYDVKM in the germline V gene. The CDR3 is 14 amino acids. CDR3 nucleotide sequence: TGTGCCAGCAGCAAGACAGGGGTGTCAGATACGCAGTATTTT. This translates into CASSKTGVSDTQYF.

The chain employs TRBV4-1 and TRBJ2-7, with 8 positions matching TRBD1. This CDR3 has 14 amino acids. V trimming: 3 bases; J trimming: 5 bases; junction bases outside the gene matches: 6. Germline V CDR1 and CDR2: MGHRA, YSYEKL. The CDR3 nucleotides read TGCGCCAGCAGCCAGGTGTCAGGGGGCGACGAGCAGTACTTC. This gives the protein CASSQVSGGDEQYF.

This clonotype was seen a few times. The chain has TRBV6-2 or TRBV6-3 and TRBJ2-5, with 7 bases identical to TRBD2. Germline V CDR1 and CDR2: MNHEY, SVGEGT. This CDR3 has 13 residues. V lost 2 bases to trimming and J lost 5 bases; unmatched junction nucleotides: 2. The DNA for the CDR3 is TGTGCCAGCAGTTACCGAGCGGGGGAGACCCAGTACTTC. Amino acids: CASSYRAGETQYF.

Notes on this clonotype: One end of the junction fails to match germline, which may point to a read error. The chain joins TRBV7-2 to TRBJ2-5; weak D call: TRBD2 (7 bases). The CDR3 length is 15 residues. Germline-derived CDR1 and CDR2 are SGHTA and FQGNSA. CDR3 amino acids: CAGSSFPRGEGTQYF. The DNA of the CDR3 is TGTGCCGGCAGCTCCTTCCCGAGGGGGGAGGGGACCCAGTACTTC.

This chain joins TRBV12-3 or TRBV12-4 and TRBJ2-3; no reliable D call. Between the trimmed V and J ends, which lost 4 bases and 2 bases, there was a span of 7 bases. CDR3 length: 13 amino acids. This CDR3 reads CASSSLTTDTQYF. The CDR3 DNA sequence: TGTGCCAGCAGTTCCCTTACCACAGATACGCAGTATTTT.

This clonotype was seen repeatedly, ten times or more. V and J are TRBV5-1 and TRBJ2-3; a weak D match, TRBD2 (5 bases). The CDR3 extends over 16 amino acids. V lost 1 base and J 1 base, leaving 13 bases between the germline ends. Germline-derived CDR1 and CDR2 are SGHRS and YFSETQ. The CDR3 DNA sequence: TGCGCCAGCAGCTTGCCAGGAGCGGTGGGCACAGATACGCAGTATTTT. This encodes CASSLPGAVGTDTQYF.

The chain uses TRBV3-1 and TRBJ1-2, with 8 bases fitting TRBD1. CDR1 LGHDT and CDR2 YNNKEL come from the germline V gene (reference sequence). The ends lost 2 bases at V and 7 bases at J; junction bases unmatched: 9. The CDR3 is made up of 15 amino acids. The CDR3 DNA reads as TGTGCCAGCAGCCAAAACCCAGGGGGCTCAGGTGGCTACACCTTC. It translates to CASSQNPGGSGGYTF.